These 3 T cell receptor beta chains were all obtained from the same sample, sequenced in a study of beta chain features in type 1 diabetes. Overall study results and limits: Type 1 diabetes patients showed a moderate but significant shortening of TCRB CDR3s in all four CD4+ subsets.

What was sequenced were expressed TCRB transcripts, since all of the isolated RNA had been reverse transcribed. Repertoires were generated with immunoSEQ multiplex PCR, while TCRdb's copy carries only in-frame clones and drops some. The sample has 240,000 or so clones; about 14% are singletons. Their cognate antigens are unknown. Sequencing was carried out using naive CD4+ T cells from blood. The origin of the receptors is a man aged 25 to 45 with type 1 diabetes.

CDR3 amino acids: CASNSGTGFNQPQHF. The CDR3 DNA reads as TGTGCCAGCAACTCCGGGACAGGGTTTAATCAGCCCCAGCATTTT. The chain recombines TRBV5-8 with TRBJ1-5; the match to TRBD1 covers 9 bases. With V trimmed by 6 bases and J by 4 bases, 8 bases remained unmatched. The CDR3 extends over 15 amino acids. Per germline, CDR1 SGHTS and CDR2 YDEGEE.

The V and J genes are TRBV5-1 and TRBJ1-1, with TRBD1 matching over 7 bases. The ends lost 0 bases at V and 8 bases at J; junction bases unmatched: 10. The germline V gene encodes CDR1 SGHRS and CDR2 YFSETQ. This CDR3 has 15 residues. CDR3 loop: CASSLETGRRKEAFF. The CDR3 DNA follows: TGCGCCAGCAGCTTGGAGACAGGGAGGCGGAAGGAAGCTTTCTTT.

In its sample, this clone was seen a few times. The V call is TRBV18, the J call TRBJ1-1, with D tentatively TRBD1 (6 bases). CDR3 length equals 15 residues. The germline V and J ends were trimmed by 6 bases and 7 bases, with 21 bases remaining between them. The germline CDR1 and CDR2 sequences are KGHSH and LQKENI. CDR3 coding DNA: TGTGCCAGCTCCAGAACCGGGGCCCTGGACAGTGAAGCTTTCTTT. This sequence encodes CASSRTGALDSEAFF.